These 28 T cell receptor beta chains share one sample of origin, sequenced in a study of OX40 agonist ivuxolimab in advanced cancers. Libraries were prepared by immunoSEQ multiplex PCR; TCRdb keeps only in-frame clonotypes and omits some of them. The sample contains tens of thousands of clones, roughly 80% of which appear only once. The sequences come from CD4+ or CD8+ T cells sorted from blood, collected in a trial of the OX40 agonist ivuxolimab. The source of these receptors is an adult with an advanced solid tumor such as melanoma, head and neck, liver or kidney cancer.

The V gene is TRBV28, the J gene TRBJ1-2, with 12 bases fitting TRBD1. V lost 6 bases, J lost 5 bases, and 13 bases stayed unmatched. The CDR3 loop spans 17 amino acids. Germline V gene data show CDR1 as MDHEN and CDR2 as SYDVKM. The CDR3 is CASRLPPGQGAGYGYTF. CDR3 DNA: TGTGCCAGCAGGCTACCCCCGGGACAGGGGGCAGGGTATGGCTACACCTTC.

The chain carries TRBV19 and TRBJ1-2, with 8 positions matching TRBD1. From germline, CDR1 is LNHDA and CDR2 SQIVND (reference sequence). The J segment lost 3 bases and the V segment lost 3 bases, leaving 6 bases of the junction unmatched. CDR3 length: 15 residues. The DNA of the CDR3 is TGTGCCAGTAGTATCGCCGGGACAGGTTACTATGGCTACACCTTC. Translation: CASSIAGTGYYGYTF.

The rearrangement joins TRBV2 to TRBJ2-7, with a possible D match to TRBD1 (7 bases). The CDR3 spans 14 residues. Germline V CDR1 and CDR2: SNHLY, FYNNEI. Trimming took 7 bases from V and 5 from J, leaving 18 bases between them. The CDR3 nucleotides are TGTGCCAGCAATAGGGGAACAGGGGAGGACGAGCAGTACGTC. It codes for CASNRGTGEDEQYV.

The genes are TRBV5-5 and TRBJ2-1; TRBD2 agrees at 10 bases. This CDR3 region has 15 residues. The V and J ends lost 4 bases and 2 bases, in that order; junction bases with no gene match: 3. Germline CDR1 is SGHKS and CDR2 is YYEKEE (reference sequence). CDR3 sequence: CASSASGSPYNEQFF. For the CDR3, the DNA is TGTGCCAGCAGCGCTAGCGGGAGCCCCTACAATGAGCAGTTCTTC. Full variable domain (remainder filled in from reference TRBV5-5 and TRBJ2-1): DAGVTQSPTHLIKTRGQQVTLRCSPISGHKSVSWYQQVLGQGPQFIFQYYEKEERGRGNFPDRFSARQFPNYSSELNVNALLLGDSALYLCASSASGSPYNEQFFGPGTRLTVL.

The gene calls are TRBV2 and TRBJ1-1; unclear D gene. Trimming removed 7 bases at V and 0 bases at J, with 9 bases between. The CDR3 extends over 13 amino acids. CDR1 and CDR2 from the germline V gene are SNHLY and FYNNEI. The CDR3 nucleotides are TGTGCCAGCAAGTCAGTAATGAACACTGAAGCTTTCTTT. It specifies CASKSVMNTEAFF.

The chain couples TRBV2 to TRBJ2-3; D is uncertain. Trimming shortened V by 6 bases and J by 1 base, and 8 bases separated the two germline ends. The CDR3 totals 13 residues. Germline CDR1 reads SNHLY; CDR2 reads FYNNEI. CDR3 in amino acids: CASRGSRTDTQYF. CDR3 nucleotides: TGTGCCAGCAGGGGCAGCCGCACAGATACGCAGTATTTT.

In nucleotides, the CDR3 is TGTGCCAGCGGAACCGGGATATGGGGCACTGAAGCTTTCTTT. Translating gives CASGTGIWGTEAFF. This rearrangement joins TRBV18 to TRBJ1-1; D is ambiguous. CDR3 size: 14 residues. Germline CDR1 reads KGHSH; CDR2 reads LQKENI. Trimming pared 8 bases from V and 4 bases from J, leaving 17 bases between.

This chain links TRBV5-6 with TRBJ2-3; the D call may be TRBD1 or TRBD2 (5 bases each). The CDR3 is 16 amino acids. The germline CDR1 and CDR2 sequences are SGHDT and YYEEEE. Trimming pared 0 bases from V and 2 bases from J, leaving 13 bases between. The CDR3 protein is CASSLAVQDFTDTQYF. CDR3 in DNA: TGTGCCAGCAGCTTGGCGGTACAGGACTTCACAGATACGCAGTATTTT.

The J gene is TRBJ1-5, the V gene TRBV30, with 8 bases matching TRBD1. The trim removed 1 base at V and 5 bases at J, leaving 7 bases unmatched. The CDR3 covers 15 residues. Germline V gives CDR1 GTSNPN, CDR2 SVGIG (reference sequence). This chain's CDR3 is CAWSGDRLFYQPQHF. The CDR3 region has the DNA TGTGCCTGGAGTGGGGACAGGCTCTTTTATCAGCCCCAGCATTTT. Full variable domain (remainder filled in from reference TRBV30 and TRBJ1-5): SQTIHQWPATLVQPVGSPLSLECTVEGTSNPNLYWYRQAAGRGLQLLFYSVGIGQISSEVPQNLSASRPQDRQFILSSKKLLLSDSGFYLCAWSGDRLFYQPQHFGDGTRLSIL.

The V gene is TRBV6-1, the J gene TRBJ1-2; a weak D match, TRBD1 (6 bases). The CDR3 consists of 14 residues. V lost 6 bases and J lost 2, with 13 bases in between. Germline V gene data show CDR1 as MNHNS and CDR2 as SASEGT. CDR3 bases: TGTGCCAGCAGGTTAACAGGGCCCAACTATGGCTACACCTTC. As protein: CASRLTGPNYGYTF.

In its sample, this clone was seen once. The chain is built from TRBV28 and TRBJ1-1; D gene uncertain. This CDR3 comprises 12 residues. V was clipped by 6 bases and J by 1 base, with 6 bases between them. Germline V gives CDR1 MDHEN, CDR2 SYDVKM. The DNA of the CDR3 is TGTGCCAGCAGGACACAGAACACTGAAGCTTTCTTT. It codes for CASRTQNTEAFF.

The chain joins TRBV5-5 to TRBJ1-1; TRBD1 might be the D (6 bases). Germline V gene data show CDR1 as SGHKS and CDR2 as YYEKEE (reference sequence). The CDR3 is made up of 13 amino acids. Deletions cut 0 bases from V and 10 bases from J, with 13 bases between. The CDR3 sequence is CASSLEWGQGAFF. The CDR3 region has the DNA TGTGCCAGCAGCTTGGAATGGGGGCAGGGAGCTTTCTTT.

The chain employs TRBV15 and TRBJ2-3; TRBD2 agrees at 8 bases. With V trimmed by 3 bases and J by 7 bases, 3 bases remained unmatched. CDR3 size: 13 residues. The germline CDR1 and CDR2 sequences are LNHNV and YYDKDF (reference sequence). CDR3 protein: CATSSGGAYTQYF. The CDR3 DNA reads as TGTGCCACCAGCAGCGGGGGGGCGTATACGCAGTATTTT.

This clone has more than one count but fewer than ten. The chain is built from TRBV4-1 and TRBJ2-4, with 8 bases fitting TRBD2. Germline V gene data show CDR1 as MGHRA and CDR2 as YSYEKL. There are 20 residues in the CDR3. Trimming cost V 1 base and J 0 bases; bases outside gene matches: 14. The CDR3 nucleotides are TGCGCCAGCAGCCAAGTCGTCCGGGGGGGGCCACTGATAGCCAAAAACATTCAGTACTTC. Translation: CASSQVVRGGPLIAKNIQYF.

The chain carries TRBV2 and TRBJ2-3; 11 bases map to TRBD2. This CDR3 has 16 amino acids. Germline V lookup: CDR1 SNHLY, CDR2 FYNNEI. V dropped 6 bases and J dropped 1; count of bases not matched to a gene: 6. CDR3 sequence reads: CASSKTTSGGTDTQYF. The CDR3 nucleotides read TGTGCCAGCAGCAAAACGACTAGCGGGGGCACAGATACGCAGTATTTT.

The rearrangement joins TRBV10-3 to TRBJ1-2; D possibly corresponds to TRBD1 (6 bases). The CDR3 covers 14 residues. CDR1 ENHRY and CDR2 SYGVKD come from the germline V gene. V dropped 10 bases and J dropped 8 bases, with 23 bases sitting between them. CDR3 loop: CATIEGLGAGGYTF. The CDR3 DNA follows: TGTGCCACAATTGAGGGGCTGGGGGCGGGAGGCTACACCTTC.

The chain links TRBV29-1 to TRBJ1-1; D call uncertain. Germline V gives CDR1 SQVTM, CDR2 ANQGSEA. The CDR3 extends over 11 amino acids. Trimming stripped 6 bases from V and 7 bases from J, with 12 bases between. The CDR3 loop reads CSVTRAVEAFF. The DNA of the CDR3 is TGCAGCGTCACCCGAGCGGTTGAAGCTTTCTTT.

This clone turned up a few times. V and J are TRBV19 and TRBJ1-2; 7 bases fit TRBD1. This CDR3 comprises 17 residues. The germline V gene encodes CDR1 LNHDA and CDR2 SQIVND (reference sequence). Trimming cost V 6 bases and J 1 base; bases outside gene matches: 14. The chain's CDR3 is CASSPNRDRWSNYGYTF. The DNA for the CDR3 is TGTGCCAGTAGCCCTAACCGGGACAGATGGAGTAACTATGGCTACACCTTC.

The gene calls are TRBV18 and TRBJ2-7; TRBD1 matches 8 bases. The V gene end was trimmed by 3 bases and the J gene end by 7 bases; junction bases not matched to a gene: 8. The germline V gene has CDR1 KGHSH and CDR2 LQKENI. The CDR3 runs to 14 residues. CDR3 sequence: CASSPQDRVGEQYF. Here the CDR3 DNA reads TGTGCCAGCTCACCTCAGGACAGGGTGGGGGAGCAGTACTTC.

The chain carries TRBV7-9 and TRBJ2-5, with unresolved D. The V gene's germline CDR1 is SEHNR and CDR2 FQNEAQ (reference sequence). Trimming pared 1 base from V and 5 bases from J, leaving 8 bases between. CDR3 length equals 13 residues. The DNA for the CDR3 is TGTGCCAGCAGCTTAGACCGCGCGGAGACCCAGTACTTC. This gives the protein CASSLDRAETQYF.

This chain uses TRBV11-2 with TRBJ2-1; D uncertain. The V gene's germline CDR1 is SGHAT and CDR2 FQNNGV. The CDR3 extends over 14 amino acids. The V end lost 5 bases, the J end lost 8 bases, and 16 bases lay between the germline ends. The CDR3 reads CASSLFSSSHEQFF. The DNA for the CDR3 is TGTGCCAGCAGCCTCTTTTCTTCTTCACATGAGCAGTTCTTC.

This sequence joins TRBV6-1 and TRBJ1-5; 10 bases are a match to TRBD1. This CDR3 is 15 amino acids long. V shed 5 bases and J 6 bases; nucleotides not matched to a gene: 7. Germline V gene sequence: CDR1 MNHNS, CDR2 SASEGT. The CDR3 DNA reads TGTGCCAGCAGTACTCGACAGGGGGCAGGTCAGCCCCAGCATTTT. Protein: CASSTRQGAGQPQHF.

This chain links TRBV15 with TRBJ1-1, with D hard to call. The V end lost 0 bases, the J end lost 0 bases, and 8 bases lay between the germline ends. Germline CDR1 reads LNHNV; CDR2 reads YYDKDF (reference sequence). CDR3 length: 15 residues. CDR3 coding DNA: TGTGCCACCAGCAGAGATCCCAGATTGAACACTGAAGCTTTCTTT. This gives the protein CATSRDPRLNTEAFF. Based on the CDR3 plus reference TRBV15 and TRBJ1-1, the full variable domain is DAMVIQNPRYQVTQFGKPVTLSCSQTLNHNVMYWYQQKSSQAPKLLFHYYDKDFNNEADTPDNFQSRRPNTSFCFLDIRSPGLGDTAMYLCATSRDPRLNTEAFFGQGTRLTVV.

The genes are TRBV28 and TRBJ2-7, with TRBD1 identical over 9 bases. Germline V gene lookup returns CDR1 MDHEN and CDR2 SYDVKM. The CDR3 covers 14 residues. J gave up 4 bases and V 7 bases, and 8 bases lay outside the gene matches. This CDR3 is CASKERTGVYEQYF. The CDR3 bases are TGTGCCAGCAAGGAAAGGACAGGGGTTTACGAGCAGTACTTC.

This clone was seen just once. The J gene is TRBJ1-6, the V gene TRBV6-5; D ambiguous. Looked up from germline, CDR1 is MNHEY and CDR2 is SVGAGI. CDR3 length equals 15 residues. V lost 0 bases to trimming and J lost 8 bases, with 11 bases between them. CDR3 coding DNA: TGTGCCAGCAGTTACTCGGAGGGTAGTTATTCACCCCTCCACTTT. Its translation is CASSYSEGSYSPLHF.

The chain uses TRBV5-1 and TRBJ2-1; 9 nucleotides match TRBD2. The CDR3 covers 15 residues. V lost 3 bases and J lost 7; bases outside the gene matches: 8. Germline V gives CDR1 SGHRS, CDR2 YFSETQ. The CDR3 bases are TGCGCCAGCAGCTACCTTAGCGGGAGTGGAAATGAGCAGTTCTTC. Translating it yields CASSYLSGSGNEQFF.

J is TRBJ2-1 and V is TRBV5-1, with D unclear. The CDR3 spans 13 residues. The germline gives CDR1 SGHRS, CDR2 YFSETQ. V dropped 7 bases and J dropped 7 bases, with 15 bases sitting between them. The CDR3 sequence: CASGQPSGNEQFF. The CDR3 DNA follows: TGCGCCAGCGGGCAGCCCTCCGGGAATGAGCAGTTCTTC.

V usage is TRBV10-3 and J usage is TRBJ1-1; the D gene is possibly TRBD1 (6 bases). The V and J ends lost 4 bases and 6 bases respectively, with 15 bases between them. CDR3 length equals 14 residues. In germline, CDR1 is ENHRY, CDR2 SYGVKD. The CDR3 DNA is TGTGCCATCAGTGGTCCAGGACAGTACTCTGAAGCTTTCTTT. It codes for CAISGPGQYSEAFF.